The 16 T cell receptor beta chains given below trace back to one sample, sequenced in a study of technical replicates of blood from several donors. The method was immunoSEQ multiplex PCR; TCRdb's version includes in-frame clones alone and lacks a portion of them. The sample consists of about 81,000 clones, 96% of them appearing once. The sequencing sample was made of T cells isolated from PBMCs. The receptors were sampled from a human donor in good health.

This sequence joins TRBV9 and TRBJ2-3; D not certain. The CDR3 extends over 14 amino acids. With 3 bases removed from V and 0 bases from J, the gap between germline ends came to 8 bases. Germline CDR1 SGDLS, CDR2 YYNGEE. The DNA for the CDR3 is TGTGCCAGCAGCGGTCCCCTGAGCACAGATACGCAGTATTTT. This encodes CASSGPLSTDTQYF.

The chain joins TRBV10-3 to TRBJ2-1, with 7 nucleotides matching TRBD1. CDR1 and CDR2 (germline): ENHRY, SYGVKD. The CDR3 covers 15 residues. The junction had 10 bases not matched to a gene; V was cut back by 9 bases and J by 2 bases. Here the CDR3 DNA reads TGTGCCATTCTATCGGACAGGCTTACCTACAATGAGCAGTTCTTC. Translating gives CAILSDRLTYNEQFF.

This chain joins TRBV2 and TRBJ1-1, with TRBD1 as a possible D gene (5 bases). Germline-derived CDR1 and CDR2 are SNHLY and FYNNEI. The CDR3 length is 13 residues. Trimming shortened V by 5 bases and J by 1 base, and 8 bases separated the two germline ends. The CDR3 region has the DNA TGTGCCAGCAGTTTTACAGGGAACACTGAAGCTTTCTTT. Protein: CASSFTGNTEAFF. Drawing the rest from reference TRBV2 and TRBJ1-1, the complete variable domain is EPEVTQTPSHQVTQMGQEVILRCVPISNHLYFYWYRQILGQKVEFLVSFYNNEISEKSEIFDDQFSVERPDGSNFTLKIRSTKLEDSAMYFCASSFTGNTEAFFGQGTRLTVV.

The genes are TRBV4-1 and TRBJ1-4; 7 nucleotides line up with TRBD1. V lost 7 bases to trimming and J lost 4 bases; unmatched junction nucleotides: 9. The CDR3 runs to 15 residues. Germline V CDR1 and CDR2: MGHRA, YSYEKL. The CDR3 spells CASNRIDRVNEKLFF. The CDR3 bases are TGCGCCAGCAACCGTATCGACAGGGTTAATGAAAAACTGTTTTTT.

The CDR3 nucleotides read TGTGCCAGCAGTTCAGGGGGGTTCGCTGAAGCTTTCTTT. Its protein is CASSSGGFAEAFF. The chain carries TRBV5-8 and TRBJ1-1; TRBD1 matches 7 bases. The CDR3 is 13 amino acids. Germline V gives CDR1 SGHTS, CDR2 YDEGEE. The V and J ends lost 5 bases and 6 bases, in that order; junction bases with no gene match: 7.

The gene calls are TRBV28 and TRBJ2-7; D uncertain. Trimming pared 6 bases from V and 7 bases from J, leaving 13 bases between. Germline lookup yields CDR1 MDHEN and CDR2 SYDVKM. The CDR3 loop spans 12 amino acids. The chain's CDR3 is CASRRLTGEQYF. The CDR3 DNA follows: TGTGCCAGCAGGCGACTTACGGGTGAGCAGTACTTC. Based on the CDR3 plus reference TRBV28 and TRBJ2-7, the full variable domain is DVKVTQSSRYLVKRTGEKVFLECVQDMDHENMFWYRQDPGLGLRLIYFSYDVKMKEKGDIPEGYSVSREKKERFSLILESASTNQTSMYLCASRRLTGEQYFGPGTRLTVT.

The CDR3 reads CASSSGQSLTYEQYF. The CDR3 DNA reads as TGCGCCAGCAGCTCCGGACAGTCTTTGACTTACGAGCAGTACTTC. The V call is TRBV5-1, the J call TRBJ2-7, with a weak D call TRBD1 (6 bases). CDR1 is SGHRS, CDR2 YFSETQ, per germline. V shed 3 bases and J shed 4 bases, with 17 bases lying between them. The CDR3 covers 15 residues.

The CDR3 loop reads CASSLRAEANYGYTF. As DNA, the CDR3 is TGTGCCAGCAGCTTAAGGGCTGAAGCTAACTATGGCTACACCTTC. The rearrangement links TRBV7-3 to TRBJ1-2; no firm D call. The CDR3 loop spans 15 amino acids. The germline V and J ends were trimmed by 1 base and 0 bases, with 9 bases remaining between them. In germline, CDR1 is SGHTA, CDR2 FQGTGA.

This sequence joins TRBV9 and TRBJ2-2; possible D gene TRBD2, 6 bases. There are 15 residues in the CDR3. V lost 4 bases, J lost 6 bases, and 16 bases lay in between. Germline CDR1 reads SGDLS; CDR2 reads YYNGEE. The CDR3 spells CASSPLGGLAGELFF. CDR3 bases: TGTGCCAGCAGCCCATTGGGGGGACTTGCCGGGGAGCTGTTTTTT.

The chain employs TRBV10-3 and TRBJ1-2, with 7 bases fitting TRBD1. CDR1 and CDR2 from the germline V gene are ENHRY and SYGVKD. The CDR3 totals 17 residues. The V and J ends lost 5 bases and 2 bases, in that order; junction bases with no gene match: 14. For the CDR3, the DNA is TGTGCCATCAGTCATCCGCGGGACAGAGCTCTAAACTATGGCTACACCTTC. This gives the protein CAISHPRDRALNYGYTF.

The CDR3 sequence: CASSPEGDNEKLFF. CDR3 bases: TGTGCCAGCAGCCCTGAGGGGGATAATGAAAAACTGTTTTTT. This chain links TRBV6-5 with TRBJ1-4; D is perhaps TRBD1 (6 bases). Between the trimmed V and J ends, which lost 6 bases and 4 bases, there was a span of 12 bases. Germline-derived CDR1 and CDR2 are MNHEY and SVGAGI. The CDR3 spans 14 residues.

V gene TRBV7-9 combines with J gene TRBJ2-6; 8 bases are a match to TRBD1. The CDR3 totals 18 residues. V shed 5 bases and J 4 bases; nucleotides not matched to a gene: 13. Germline-derived CDR1 and CDR2 are SEHNR and FQNEAQ (reference sequence). The CDR3, as DNA: TGTGCCAGCAGCCCCGCCGGGACAGGTACCTCCGGGGCCAACGTCCTGACTTTC. The encoded protein is CASSPAGTGTSGANVLTF.

The rearrangement uses TRBV5-1 and TRBJ1-1, with a possible D match to TRBD1 (5 bases). CDR1 SGHRS and CDR2 YFSETQ come from the germline V gene. This CDR3 region has 14 residues. V lost 1 base to trimming and J lost 7 bases, with 14 bases between them. The CDR3 is CASSLWGRDYEAFF. The CDR3 coding sequence is TGCGCCAGCAGCTTGTGGGGCAGGGACTATGAAGCTTTCTTT.

The J gene is TRBJ1-2, the V gene TRBV5-4; D may be TRBD1 (5 bases). This CDR3 spans 14 amino acids. V was pared by 0 bases and J by 7 bases, with 13 bases between. CDR1 and CDR2 from the germline V gene are SGHNT and YYREEE (reference sequence). Here the CDR3 DNA reads TGTGCCAGCAGCTTGGTATCGGGGGAGGGTGGCTACACCTTC. Its protein product is CASSLVSGEGGYTF.

The chain couples TRBV6-6 to TRBJ1-3; TRBD1 is a possible D gene (6 bases). Trimming took off 5 bases at V and 0 bases at J, with 8 bases between the two ends. This CDR3 is 14 amino acids long. CDR1 and CDR2 (germline): MNHNY, SVGAGI (reference sequence). The CDR3: CASSDRSSGNTIYF. The CDR3, as DNA: TGTGCCAGCAGTGACAGGTCCTCTGGAAACACCATATATTTT.

CDR3 coding DNA: TGCGCCAGCAGCCGAGGGACAGGGGTAGTGGACGAGCAGTACTTC. This codes for CASSRGTGVVDEQYF. The chain recombines TRBV5-1 with TRBJ2-7, with 10 nucleotides matching TRBD1. This CDR3 spans 15 amino acids. Germline CDR1 is SGHRS and CDR2 is YFSETQ. With 4 bases clipped from V and 5 bases from J, the junction kept 9 bases outside the gene matches.